One sample yielded the 20 T cell receptor beta chains listed below, sequenced in a study of blood T cell repertoires in COVID-19. Profiling relied on immunoSEQ multiplex PCR, and the TCRdb table lists in-frame clones only, not all of them. The sample shows around 140,000 clones, approximately 84% of them seen only once. The specimen was peripheral blood. These receptor sequences come from a human donor in a cohort sampled during active COVID-19.

The genes are TRBV5-1 and TRBJ2-1; 11 nucleotides line up with TRBD2. The V gene end was trimmed by 2 bases and the J gene end by 8 bases; junction bases not matched to a gene: 9. Germline V gene lookup returns CDR1 SGHRS and CDR2 YFSETQ. The CDR3 spans 16 residues. The CDR3 loop reads CASSFLAGGLGDEQFF. The CDR3 DNA sequence: TGCGCCAGCAGCTTTCTAGCGGGAGGCTTGGGGGATGAGCAGTTCTTC.

The chain uses TRBV24-1 and TRBJ2-1; D not certain. Germline V gene lookup returns CDR1 KGHDR and CDR2 SFDVKD. The CDR3 contains 12 residues. Trimming left V 1 base short and J 12 bases short, with 9 bases between. CDR3 amino acids: CATSDFGQGQFF. As DNA, the CDR3 is TGTGCCACCAGTGATTTTGGGCAAGGGCAGTTCTTC.

The chain couples TRBV9 to TRBJ2-2; no clear D gene. The CDR3 contains 13 residues. V was shortened by 0 bases and J by 8 bases, with 8 bases between the two germline ends. Germline-derived CDR1 and CDR2 are SGDLS and YYNGEE. The CDR3 nucleotides are TGTGCCAGCAGCGTAGGGCATTCTGGGGAGCTGTTTTTT. This encodes CASSVGHSGELFF. The whole variable domain, remainder taken from reference TRBV9 and TRBJ2-2, is DSGVTQTPKHLITATGQRVTLRCSPRSGDLSVYWYQQSLDQGLQFLIQYYNGEERAKGNILERFSAQQFPDLHSELNLSSLELGDSALYFCASSVGHSGELFFGEGSRLTVL.

The chain employs TRBV11-3 and TRBJ2-1; 8 bases match TRBD2. Germline assignment: CDR1 SGHNT and CDR2 YENEEA. The CDR3 consists of 14 residues. The junction had 8 bases not matched to a gene; V was cut back by 0 bases and J by 13 bases. This CDR3 is CASSLESPGGRQFF. DNA of the CDR3: TGTGCCAGCAGCTTAGAGTCACCGGGGGGGCGACAGTTCTTC.

The rearrangement links TRBV5-6 to TRBJ1-6; D may be TRBD1 (6 bases). Deletions cut 7 bases from V and 6 bases from J, with 11 bases between. Germline lookup yields CDR1 SGHDT and CDR2 YYEEEE. The CDR3 runs 13 residues. CDR3 bases: TGTGCCAGCCGGACAGTTGGTAATTCACCCCTCCACTTT. It yields the protein CASRTVGNSPLHF.

The rearrangement links TRBV5-4 to TRBJ1-2; possible D gene TRBD1, 5 bases. With 4 bases removed from V and 0 bases from J, the gap between germline ends came to 13 bases. The CDR3 is 15 amino acids. The germline V gene has CDR1 SGHNT and CDR2 YYREEE (reference sequence). The CDR3 coding sequence is TGTGCCAGCAGCCCAGATCCAGGGACTAACTATGGCTACACCTTC. This sequence encodes CASSPDPGTNYGYTF.

The V and J genes are TRBV6-4 and TRBJ1-4; the D is unclear. CDR1 MRHNA and CDR2 SNTAGT come from the germline V gene. The CDR3 is 13 amino acids. Trimming pared 0 bases from V and 8 bases from J, leaving 7 bases between. The CDR3 sequence is CASSDSPGEKLFF. CDR3 in DNA: TGTGCCAGCAGTGACTCGCCGGGGGAAAAACTGTTTTTT.

The sample holds one count of this clone. V and J are TRBV2 and TRBJ1-3, with 8 bases that match TRBD1. With V trimmed by 6 bases and J by 4 bases, 2 bases remained unmatched. CDR3 size: 13 residues. Germline CDR1 reads SNHLY; CDR2 reads FYNNEI. For the CDR3, the DNA is TGTGCCAGCAGGGGGACAGGAGGAAACACCATATATTTT. Translating it yields CASRGTGGNTIYF. The full variable domain, its missing parts supplied by reference TRBV2 and TRBJ1-3, is EPEVTQTPSHQVTQMGQEVILRCVPISNHLYFYWYRQILGQKVEFLVSFYNNEISEKSEIFDDQFSVERPDGSNFTLKIRSTKLEDSAMYFCASRGTGGNTIYFGEGSWLTVV.

The chain joins TRBV9 to TRBJ2-3, with 12 bases lining up with TRBD2. The junction had 9 bases not matched to a gene; V was cut back by 0 bases and J by 7 bases. The CDR3 has 17 amino acids. Germline CDR1 is SGDLS and CDR2 is YYNGEE. For the CDR3, the DNA is TGTGCCAGCAGCGTAGTGCCTAGCGGGGGGGCCGAGCATACGCAGTATTTT. Translated: CASSVVPSGGAEHTQYF.

This clone has only a few counts. The rearrangement links TRBV19 to TRBJ1-2; a possible D gene is TRBD1 (5 bases). CDR3 length: 13 amino acids. Trimming removed 9 bases from V and 3 bases from J, with 14 bases in between. Germline CDR1 LNHDA, CDR2 SQIVND (reference sequence). Written as DNA, the CDR3 is TGTGCCAGCACCGAGCAGGGCCACTATGGCTACACCTTC. It yields the protein CASTEQGHYGYTF. The variable domain in full, completed from reference TRBV19 and TRBJ1-2, reads DGGITQSPKYLFRKEGQNVTLSCEQNLNHDAMYWYRQDPGQGLRLIYYSQIVNDFQKGDIAEGYSVSREKKESFPLTVTSAQKNPTAFYLCASTEQGHYGYTFGSGTRLTVV.

This sequence joins TRBV5-1 and TRBJ1-2; a possible D gene is TRBD1 (6 bases). V was shortened by 0 bases and J by 2 bases, with 8 bases between the two germline ends. Germline V lookup: CDR1 SGHRS, CDR2 YFSETQ. The CDR3 has 14 residues. The CDR3 is CASSLGGQNYGYTF. The CDR3 DNA reads as TGCGCCAGCAGCTTGGGTGGACAGAACTATGGCTACACCTTC.

The rearrangement uses TRBV5-6 and TRBJ1-6, with 9 bases lining up with TRBD1. Germline loops: CDR1 SGHDT, CDR2 YYEEEE. V trimming: 3 bases; J trimming: 7 bases; junction bases outside the gene matches: 5. The CDR3 is 15 amino acids. The CDR3 protein is CASSSRDRVNSPLHF. Here the CDR3 DNA reads TGTGCCAGCAGCTCCCGGGACAGGGTAAATTCACCCCTCCACTTT. Full variable domain (rest looked up from reference TRBV5-6 and TRBJ1-6): DAGVTQSPTHLIKTRGQQVTLRCSPKSGHDTVSWYQQALGQGPQFIFQYYEEEERQRGNFPDRFSGHQFPNYSSELNVNALLLGDSALYLCASSSRDRVNSPLHFGNGTRLTVT.

The chain carries TRBV19 and TRBJ2-1; 7 positions agree with TRBD2. CDR1 and CDR2 (germline): LNHDA, SQIVND (reference sequence). This CDR3 has 14 residues. V shed 5 bases, J shed 9 bases, and the junction held 10 bases outside the gene matches. The CDR3 reads CASSPGGTIAEQFF. The CDR3 bases are TGTGCCAGTAGTCCCGGGGGGACTATAGCTGAGCAGTTCTTC.

The V gene is TRBV27, the J gene TRBJ1-6; perhaps TRBD1 as D (6 bases). The CDR3 is made up of 15 amino acids. V was cut by 6 bases and J by 10 bases, with 19 bases left in between. CDR1 is MNHEY and CDR2 is SMNVEV in the germline V gene (reference sequence). CDR3: CASRPRDIGNSPLHF. The CDR3, as DNA: TGTGCCAGCAGGCCCCGGGACATCGGTAACTCACCCCTCCACTTT.

Concerning this clone: The limits of the CDR3 on the DNA are not certain, so only TCRdb's listed CDR3 is given. The V call is TRBV7-5, the J call TRBJ2-7; the table's D call, TRBD1, was not checked against the DNA. TRBV7-5 counts as a pseudogene. The CDR3 sequence runs 16 residues, both termini included. CDR3: CVRSFAPGTAMGEQYV.

V and J are TRBV6-4 and TRBJ2-2, with 8 bases matching TRBD2. The CDR3 sequence is 14 residues long. Germline CDR1 reads MRHNA; CDR2 reads SNTAGT. V gave up 8 bases and J gave up 3 bases; unmatched junction bases: 5. This CDR3 is CASQREWDTGELFF. The DNA of the CDR3 is TGTGCCAGCCAGCGGGAGTGGGACACCGGGGAGCTGTTTTTT.

The J gene is TRBJ1-5, the V gene TRBV19, with a weak D call TRBD1 (5 bases). This CDR3 is built from 15 residues. Germline loops: CDR1 LNHDA, CDR2 SQIVND (reference sequence). V was pared by 0 bases and J by 6 bases, with 12 bases between. CDR3 in amino acids: CASSIDQGGGQPQHF. The DNA for the CDR3 is TGTGCCAGTAGTATAGATCAGGGCGGGGGTCAGCCCCAGCATTTT.

The chain has TRBV30 and TRBJ1-1; 10 bases map to TRBD1. Trimming at V came to 6 bases and at J to 0 bases, leaving 4 bases not matched to a gene. The CDR3 covers 14 residues. Germline V gene lookup returns CDR1 GTSNPN and CDR2 SVGIG (reference sequence). The CDR3 reads CACQDRGLNTEAFF. The DNA of the CDR3 is TGTGCCTGCCAGGACAGGGGGTTGAACACTGAAGCTTTCTTT.

This sequence joins TRBV4-1 and TRBJ1-1, with D tentatively TRBD1 (6 bases). The CDR3 is made up of 14 amino acids. The ends were cut back, 4 bases at V and 1 base at J, with 10 bases in the middle. Germline V CDR1 and CDR2: MGHRA, YSYEKL. CDR3 protein: CASSRQGWNTEAFF. As DNA, the CDR3 is TGCGCCAGCAGCCGTCAGGGGTGGAACACTGAAGCTTTCTTT.

There are a few counts of this clone. V gene TRBV7-2 combines with J gene TRBJ1-1; the D is unclear. Between the trimmed V and J ends, which lost 4 bases and 4 bases, there was a span of 4 bases. The CDR3 contains 11 residues. Germline V lookup: CDR1 SGHTA, CDR2 FQGNSA. The CDR3 protein is CASSYSTEAFF. In DNA, the CDR3 is TGTGCCAGCAGCTACAGCACTGAAGCTTTCTTT.